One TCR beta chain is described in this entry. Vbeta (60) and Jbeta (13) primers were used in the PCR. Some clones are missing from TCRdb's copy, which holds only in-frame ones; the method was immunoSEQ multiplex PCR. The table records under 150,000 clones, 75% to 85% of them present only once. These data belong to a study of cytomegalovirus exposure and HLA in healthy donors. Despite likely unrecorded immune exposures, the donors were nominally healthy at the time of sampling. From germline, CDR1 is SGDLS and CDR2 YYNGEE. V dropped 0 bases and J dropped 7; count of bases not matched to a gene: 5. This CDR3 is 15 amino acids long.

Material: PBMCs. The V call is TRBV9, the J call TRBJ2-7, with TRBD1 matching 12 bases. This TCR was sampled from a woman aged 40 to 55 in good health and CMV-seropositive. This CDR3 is CASSVGGQGAREQYF. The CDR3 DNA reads TGTGCCAGCAGCGTAGGGGGACAGGGGGCGAGGGAGCAGTACTTC.